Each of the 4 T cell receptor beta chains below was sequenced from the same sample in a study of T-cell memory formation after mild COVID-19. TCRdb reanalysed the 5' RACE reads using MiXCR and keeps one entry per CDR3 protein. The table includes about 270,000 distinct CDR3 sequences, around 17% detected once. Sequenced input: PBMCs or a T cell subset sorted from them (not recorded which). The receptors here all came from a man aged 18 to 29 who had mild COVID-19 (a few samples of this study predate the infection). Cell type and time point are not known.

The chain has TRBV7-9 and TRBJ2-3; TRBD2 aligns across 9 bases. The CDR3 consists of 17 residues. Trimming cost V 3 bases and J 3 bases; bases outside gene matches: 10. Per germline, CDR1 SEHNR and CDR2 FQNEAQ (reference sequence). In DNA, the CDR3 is TGTGCCAGCAGCTTGGGGAGTAGCGGGAGTAGGACAGATACGCAGTATTTT. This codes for CASSLGSSGSRTDTQYF.

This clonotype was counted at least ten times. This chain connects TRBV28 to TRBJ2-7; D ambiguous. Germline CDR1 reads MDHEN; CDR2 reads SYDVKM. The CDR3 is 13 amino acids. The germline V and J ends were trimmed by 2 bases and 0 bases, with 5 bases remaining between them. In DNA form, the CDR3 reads TGTGCCAGCAGTTTAGGAAGCTCCTACGAGCAGTACGTC. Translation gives CASSLGSSYEQYV.

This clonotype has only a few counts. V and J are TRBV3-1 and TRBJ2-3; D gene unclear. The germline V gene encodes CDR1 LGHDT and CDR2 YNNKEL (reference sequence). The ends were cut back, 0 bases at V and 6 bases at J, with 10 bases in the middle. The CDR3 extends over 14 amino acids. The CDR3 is CASSQDLAADTQYF. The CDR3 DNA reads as TGTGCCAGCAGCCAAGATCTCGCGGCGGATACGCAGTATTTT.

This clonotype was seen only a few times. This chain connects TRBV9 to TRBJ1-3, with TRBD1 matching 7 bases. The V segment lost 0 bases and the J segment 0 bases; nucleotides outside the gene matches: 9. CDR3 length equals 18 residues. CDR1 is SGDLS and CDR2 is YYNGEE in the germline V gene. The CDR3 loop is CASSVASFGTASGNTIYF. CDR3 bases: TGTGCCAGCAGCGTAGCCAGCTTTGGGACAGCCTCTGGAAACACCATATATTTT. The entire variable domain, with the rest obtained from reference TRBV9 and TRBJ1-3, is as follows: DSGVTQTPKHLITATGQRVTLRCSPRSGDLSVYWYQQSLDQGLQFLIQYYNGEERAKGNILERFSAQQFPDLHSELNLSSLELGDSALYFCASSVASFGTASGNTIYFGEGSWLTVV.